A single sample gave rise to the 22 T cell receptor beta chains below, sequenced in a study of blood T cell repertoires in COVID-19. Some clones are missing from TCRdb's copy, which holds only in-frame ones; the method was immunoSEQ multiplex PCR. The table lists a few hundred thousand clones, approximately 86% of them singletons. The sequenced sample was peripheral blood. These receptors were obtained from a man aged 35 to 55 who had recovered from COVID-19.

The gene calls are TRBV19 and TRBJ2-1; D remains ambiguous. This CDR3 spans 14 amino acids. With 3 bases removed from V and 9 bases from J, the gap between germline ends came to 15 bases. Per the germline V gene, CDR1 is LNHDA and CDR2 is SQIVND (reference sequence). The DNA for the CDR3 is TGTGCCAGTAGTATTAGCCTACTCCACACTGAGCAGTTCTTC. Protein: CASSISLLHTEQFF.

This chain links TRBV5-4 with TRBJ1-1, with 8 bases lining up with TRBD1. This CDR3 has 15 amino acids. Trimming at V came to 4 bases and at J to 0 bases, leaving 5 bases not matched to a gene. Germline CDR1 reads SGHNT; CDR2 reads YYREEE (reference sequence). CDR3 coding DNA: TGTGCCAGCAGCCCCCAGACAGGGGTGAACACTGAAGCTTTCTTT. This codes for CASSPQTGVNTEAFF.

The chain links TRBV3-1 (or the pseudogene TRBV3-2) to TRBJ2-3; D is possibly TRBD1 (6 bases). CDR3 length equals 17 residues. Germline V gives CDR1 LGHDT, CDR2 YNNKEL (reference sequence). V lost 3 bases and J lost 2, with 18 bases in between. Here the CDR3 DNA reads TGTGCCAGCAGCCAGGATTCCCCGGGACAAGCCACAGATACGCAGTATTTT. It specifies CASSQDSPGQATDTQYF.

DNA for the CDR3: TGTGCCAGCAGGGGCCGAATGGTCCCTGAAGCTTTCTTT. This gives the protein CASRGRMVPEAFF. The chain combines TRBV6-5 with TRBJ1-1; no definite D call. Germline V gene lookup returns CDR1 MNHEY and CDR2 SVGAGI. V lost 6 bases and J 6 bases, leaving 14 bases between the germline ends. The CDR3 sequence is 13 residues long.

The chain couples TRBV7-7 to TRBJ2-3; D unclear. The germline gives CDR1 SSHAT, CDR2 FNYEAQ (reference sequence). The CDR3 covers 15 residues. Trimming took off 5 bases at V and 0 bases at J, with 12 bases between the two ends. CDR3 sequence reads: CASSPSLTSTDTQYF. The CDR3 DNA follows: TGTGCCAGCAGCCCTTCATTGACTAGCACAGATACGCAGTATTTT.

The J gene is TRBJ1-1, the V gene TRBV7-9; the D gene is possibly TRBD1 (5 bases). The germline V gene encodes CDR1 SEHNR and CDR2 FQNEAQ (reference sequence). Deletions cut 5 bases from V and 0 bases from J, with 25 bases between. The CDR3 contains 19 residues. CDR3 in amino acids: CASSPSSLGGNVMNTEAFF. As DNA, the CDR3 is TGTGCCAGCAGCCCCTCTTCTCTGGGGGGAAATGTGATGAACACTGAAGCTTTCTTT.

The V and J genes are TRBV27 and TRBJ2-7, with D possibly being TRBD1 (6 bases). Germline CDR1 MNHEY, CDR2 SMNVEV (reference sequence). The CDR3 loop spans 13 amino acids. V was pared by 2 bases and J by 6 bases, with 11 bases between. In DNA, the CDR3 is TGTGCCAGCAGTTTACGTTACAGGGTCGAGCAGTACTTC. Translating it yields CASSLRYRVEQYF.

This clone has a single count. V is TRBV12-3 or TRBV12-4 and J is TRBJ1-2; D ambiguous. The germline V and J ends were trimmed by 5 bases and 4 bases, with 8 bases remaining between them. The CDR3 is made up of 12 amino acids. This CDR3 reads CASSDRGYGYTF. In DNA form, the CDR3 reads TGTGCCAGCAGTGACCGGGGCTATGGCTACACCTTC.

This chain uses TRBV7-2 with TRBJ2-7, with D uncertain. V was shortened by 10 bases and J by 3 bases, with 13 bases between the two germline ends. The CDR3 spans 12 residues. The germline V gene encodes CDR1 SGHTA and CDR2 FQGNSA. CDR3 amino acids: CATLTPLYEQYF. The CDR3 DNA reads TGTGCCACCCTCACGCCACTCTACGAGCAGTACTTC.

The chain links TRBV18 to TRBJ1-1; 9 positions match TRBD1. This CDR3 has 15 amino acids. Germline trimming cut 2 bases from V and 5 bases from J; bases unmatched to any gene: 6. The germline V gene has CDR1 KGHSH and CDR2 LQKENI. The CDR3 spells CASSPKQGAETEAFF. CDR3 nucleotide sequence: TGTGCCAGCTCACCAAAACAGGGGGCGGAAACTGAAGCTTTCTTT.

The V call is TRBV6-2 or TRBV6-3, the J call TRBJ2-1; a possible D gene is TRBD1 (6 bases). The CDR3 totals 13 residues. CDR1 is MNHEY, CDR2 SVGEGT, per germline. Deletions cut 2 bases from V and 5 bases from J, with 7 bases between. CDR3 protein: CASSYGDNNEQFF. The CDR3 DNA is TGTGCCAGCAGTTACGGGGACAACAATGAGCAGTTCTTC.

The CDR3 nucleotides read TGTGCCAGCAGGCAACGGCGGGACTTAAATTCACCCCTCCACTTT. Its protein is CASRQRRDLNSPLHF. This chain uses TRBV7-6 with TRBJ1-6, with D maybe TRBD1 (5 bases). The V end was cut by 6 bases, the J end by 7 bases, with 16 bases between. The germline V gene has CDR1 SGHVS and CDR2 FNYEAQ. This CDR3 has 15 amino acids.

The chain uses TRBV7-4 and TRBJ1-5; 7 nucleotides line up with TRBD1. Germline V lookup: CDR1 SGHVT, CDR2 SQSDAQ. V lost 1 base to trimming and J lost 0 bases; unmatched junction nucleotides: 9. The CDR3 extends over 18 amino acids. In DNA form, the CDR3 reads TGTGCCAGCAGCTTAGGGGACAGCTTACGAATTAGCAATCAGCCCCAGCATTTT. This translates into CASSLGDSLRISNQPQHF.

In its sample, this clone was seen once. V and J are TRBV5-5 and TRBJ2-4, with 11 nucleotides matching TRBD2. V lost 2 bases and J lost 12; bases outside the gene matches: 4. Germline CDR1 is SGHKS and CDR2 is YYEKEE (reference sequence). This CDR3 region has 13 residues. The chain's CDR3 is CASSFLAGGSQYF. The CDR3 DNA sequence: TGTGCCAGCAGCTTCCTAGCGGGGGGCAGTCAGTACTTC.

V and J are TRBV7-9 and TRBJ2-5; TRBD2 matches at 15 bases. Per the germline V gene, CDR1 is SEHNR and CDR2 is FQNEAQ (reference sequence). With 1 base clipped from V and 4 bases from J, the junction kept 1 base outside the gene matches. The CDR3 consists of 16 residues. The CDR3 sequence is CASSLEGLAGGETQYF. Written as DNA, the CDR3 is TGTGCCAGCAGCTTAGAGGGACTAGCGGGAGGAGAGACCCAGTACTTC. Using reference TRBV7-9 and TRBJ2-5 for the parts outside the CDR3, the full variable domain is DTGVSQNPRHKITKRGQNVTFRCDPISEHNRLYWYRQTLGQGPEFLTYFQNEAQLEKSRLLSDRFSAERPKGSFSTLEIQRTEQGDSAMYLCASSLEGLAGGETQYFGPGTRLLVL.

The rearrangement uses TRBV9 and TRBJ2-7, with D possibly TRBD1 on 7 matching bases. The V gene's germline CDR1 is SGDLS and CDR2 YYNGEE. V was cut by 4 bases and J by 0 bases, with 14 bases left in between. The CDR3 contains 15 residues. The CDR3 here is CASSPRQGLSYEQYF. The CDR3 DNA is TGTGCCAGCAGCCCCAGACAGGGACTCTCCTACGAGCAGTACTTC.

This clone came up once. DNA for the CDR3: TGTGCCAGCAGCCTTCTGTTGGTACATCAGGGGATCCACGAGCAGTACTTC. It translates to CASSLLLVHQGIHEQYF. The rearrangement uses TRBV7-2 and TRBJ2-7; weak D call: TRBD1 (6 bases). CDR3 length: 17 amino acids. The germline V gene has CDR1 SGHTA and CDR2 FQGNSA. V was trimmed by 5 bases and J by 5 bases, leaving 25 bases between them.

The table lists this clone with a few counts. The gene calls are TRBV9 and TRBJ2-1, with TRBD1 matching 11 bases. Trimming took 3 bases from V and 6 from J; bases not matched to a gene: 14. Per germline, CDR1 SGDLS and CDR2 YYNGEE. This CDR3 is built from 18 residues. CDR3 DNA: TGTGCCAGCAGCGCCCCCTCGCGCACCGGGACAGGGGGCAATGAGCAGTTCTTC. Protein product: CASSAPSRTGTGGNEQFF.

The chain carries TRBV2 and TRBJ2-7, with D perhaps TRBD1 (6 bases). V lost 8 bases and J lost 3, with 17 bases in between. This CDR3 region has 14 residues. Germline V gene data show CDR1 as SNHLY and CDR2 as FYNNEI. The DNA for the CDR3 is TGTGCCAGCCGCACCGGGACAAACAACTACGAGCAGTACTTC. Amino acids: CASRTGTNNYEQYF.

CDR3 nucleotides: TGTGCCAGCAGCAAGCCGGGACAGGGGATTGTAGATACGCAGTATTTT. Amino acids: CASSKPGQGIVDTQYF. V is TRBV5-4 and J is TRBJ2-3, with 10 bases matching TRBD1. Germline V gene sequence: CDR1 SGHNT, CDR2 YYREEE (reference sequence). CDR3 length equals 16 residues. Losses at the gene ends were 4 bases for V and 5 bases for J; bases not matched to a gene: 10.

DNA of the CDR3: TGTGCCAGTAGTATAGATCGTTCCGGGACAGGGGGGAAAAACTCCTACGAGCAGTACTTC. Its translation is CASSIDRSGTGGKNSYEQYF. The gene calls are TRBV19 and TRBJ2-7; TRBD1 aligns across 11 bases. Germline-derived CDR1 and CDR2 are LNHDA and SQIVND (reference sequence). The V and J ends lost 0 bases and 0 bases, in that order; junction bases with no gene match: 13. The CDR3 spans 20 residues.

The chain recombines TRBV21-1 with TRBJ1-2; the DNA was not used to check the table's D call, TRBD1. TRBV21-1 is designated a pseudogene. This CDR3 has 13 residues. As DNA, the CDR3 is TGTGCCAGCAGCAAAGCACAGGGGTATGGCTACACCTTC. This codes for CASSKAQGYGYTF.